This T cell receptor (beta chain) was found in a study of T cell responses to AZD1222 COVID-19 vaccine. The CDR3 consists of 14 residues. Deletions cut 5 bases from V and 7 bases from J, with 17 bases between. CDR1 and CDR2 (germline): SGHAT, FQNNGV. As concerns this clone: Its matching antigen is unknown.

Whole-study results and caveats: It was only 6 or 7 AZD1222 recipients who were seropositive at baseline. Increases in Spike-specific TCR breadth and depth were seen after two AZD1222 doses.

Libraries were prepared by immunoSEQ multiplex PCR; TCRdb keeps only in-frame clonotypes and omits some of them. The table has roughly 100,000 clones, roughly 90% seen once. The V and J genes are TRBV11-2 and TRBJ1-1; the D gene is possibly TRBD1 (6 bases). This sample comprised peripheral blood, obtained on day 0 of AZD1222 vaccination. The clonotype was recovered from an adult in good health. The CDR3 sequence is CASSRRQELYEAFF. For the CDR3, the DNA is TGTGCCAGCAGCCGGCGACAGGAGCTTTATGAAGCTTTCTTT.